This TCR beta chain was sequenced in a study of blood T cell repertoires in COVID-19. In the study overall: Collection of acute and convalescent COVID-19 samples took place in the United States, Italy and Spain.

The protocol was immunoSEQ multiplex PCR, while the TCRdb copy is restricted to in-frame clones and leaves out a portion. The repertoire consists of under 300,000 clones, with about four fifths occurring once and the leading ten covering approximately 10%. The CDR3 covers 13 residues. Losses at the gene ends were 9 bases for V and 5 bases for J; bases not matched to a gene: 3. Per the germline V gene, CDR1 is KGHDR and CDR2 is SFDVKD. The specimen was peripheral blood. The receptor's source is a woman older than 75 with acute or convalescent COVID-19. The chain recombines TRBV24-1 with TRBJ2-3, with 11 positions matching TRBD1. CDR3 in amino acids: CATGTGGQDTQYF. The CDR3 DNA reads TGTGCCACCGGGACAGGGGGTCAAGATACGCAGTATTTT.